This TCR beta chain originates from a study of radiotherapy plus CTLA-4 blockade in lung cancer. Produced via immunoSEQ multiplex PCR; TCRdb's table is partial and in-frame only. Of some 15,000 clones in the sample, 72% were seen once. Germline CDR1 is MDHEN and CDR2 is SYDVKM. Trimming took 6 bases from V and 0 from J; bases not matched to a gene: 6. CDR3 length: 17 amino acids. This clonotype was sampled from a human donor with non-small cell lung cancer whose response to radiotherapy plus ipilimumab could not be evaluated. The chain recombines TRBV28 with TRBJ1-4; 11 bases map to TRBD1. The material sequenced was peripheral blood, taken from a patient treated with radiotherapy plus ipilimumab. The CDR3 DNA reads as TGTGCCAGCAGATCCGGGACAGGGGGATCAACTAATGAAAAACTGTTTTTT. As protein: CASRSGTGGSTNEKLFF.